Listed below are T cell receptor beta chains from one sample, sequenced in a study of post-analysis software for immune sequencing data. Using its own MiXCR run on the PCR reads, TCRdb lists one record per CDR3 protein. The sample records 600,000 to 700,000 distinct CDR3 sequences, 55% to 70% being singletons. The specimen sequenced was blood. The receptors stem from a girl between 2 and 10 years old with multiple sclerosis. CDR3s include the opening cysteine and the closing phenylalanine or tryptophan. Each record gives: clone size, D gene, J gene, V gene, CDR3 DNA, CDR3 protein. D genes are given only for firm matches. Clone size is not always given. Where it is, it says once, few, many or a class for expanded clones.

clone size: -
D gene: TRBD2
J gene: TRBJ2-5
V gene: TRBV7-9
CDR3 DNA: TGTGCCAGCAGCTTAGCAACTAGCGGGGGCCCGTCAACCCAGTACTTC
CDR3 protein: CASSLATSGGPSTQYF

clone size: -
D gene: TRBD2
J gene: TRBJ2-1
V gene: TRBV7-2
CDR3 DNA: TGTGCCAGCAGCTTTGGGGTAGGGAGGGCCAGGAATGAGCAGTTCTTC
CDR3 protein: CASSFGVGRARNEQFF

clone size: few
D gene: TRBD1
J gene: TRBJ1-4
V gene: TRBV20-1
CDR3 DNA: TGCAGTGCTAGCGTCGACAGGGGGCAACATGAAAAACTGTTTTTT
CDR3 protein: CSASVDRGQHEKLFF

clone size: -
D gene: -
J gene: TRBJ1-1
V gene: TRBV20-1
CDR3 DNA: TGCAGTGCTAGGGCGGGACACATGAACACTGAAGCTTTCTTT
CDR3 protein: CSARAGHMNTEAFF

clone size: -
D gene: -
J gene: TRBJ1-5
V gene: TRBV19
CDR3 DNA: TGTGCCAGTAGGCCCCAAGTGGGTGGGCAGCCCCAGCATTTT
CDR3 protein: CASRPQVGGQPQHF

clone size: once
D gene: -
J gene: TRBJ2-1
V gene: TRBV7-3
CDR3 DNA: TGTGCCAGCAGTAAGGCGCCGTCCTACAGTGAGCAGTTCTTC
CDR3 protein: CASSKAPSYSEQFF

clone size: -
D gene: TRBD2
J gene: TRBJ2-3
V gene: TRBV20-1
CDR3 DNA: TGCAGTACTAGGACTAGCGGGACCACAGATACGCAGTATTTT
CDR3 protein: CSTRTSGTTDTQYF

clone size: few
D gene: -
J gene: TRBJ1-2
V gene: TRBV12-3/TRBV12-4
CDR3 DNA: TGTGCCAGCAGTTTACTACAAAACTATGGCTACACCTTC
CDR3 protein: CASSLLQNYGYTF

clone size: few
D gene: TRBD2
J gene: TRBJ2-7
V gene: TRBV28
CDR3 DNA: TGTGCCAGCACCGGGACTAGCTCTGCCGAGCAGTACTTC
CDR3 protein: CASTGTSSAEQYF

clone size: -
D gene: -
J gene: TRBJ2-1
V gene: TRBV12-3/TRBV12-4
CDR3 DNA: TGTGCCAGCAGCCTAGGGTTCGGCCTCGGGTCCTACAATGAGCAGTTCTTC
CDR3 protein: CASSLGFGLGSYNEQFF

clone size: few
D gene: TRBD2
J gene: TRBJ2-1
V gene: TRBV5-8
CDR3 DNA: TGTGCCCAAGCTACCGGGATAGCGGGAGGTTACTCCTACAATGAGCAGTTCTTC
CDR3 protein: CAQATGIAGGYSYNEQFF

clone size: -
D gene: -
J gene: TRBJ2-1
V gene: TRBV12-3/TRBV12-4
CDR3 DNA: TGTGCCAGCAGTTTGTTTCGCGACCATGAGCAGTTCTTC
CDR3 protein: CASSLFRDHEQFF

clone size: -
D gene: -
J gene: TRBJ1-2
V gene: TRBV14
CDR3 DNA: TGTGCCAGCAGCCAAGTAGGCGGGGTCGTCGGCTACACCTTC
CDR3 protein: CASSQVGGVVGYTF

clone size: -
D gene: TRBD1
J gene: TRBJ1-2
V gene: TRBV27
CDR3 DNA: TGTGCCAGCAGACAGGGGGGGGATGGCTACACCTTC
CDR3 protein: CASRQGGDGYTF

clone size: -
D gene: -
J gene: TRBJ2-7
V gene: TRBV15
CDR3 DNA: TGTGCCACCAGCACCGGACTGGAAACCTACGAGCAGTACTTC
CDR3 protein: CATSTGLETYEQYF

clone size: -
D gene: TRBD2
J gene: TRBJ2-5
V gene: TRBV3-1
CDR3 DNA: TGTGCCAGCAGGCAAGCGGGGCGGGAGACCCAGTACTTC
CDR3 protein: CASRQAGRETQYF

clone size: once
D gene: -
J gene: TRBJ1-6
V gene: TRBV20-1
CDR3 DNA: TGCAGTGCTACGACCAAAGTAGTAGGTTCACCCCTCCACTTT
CDR3 protein: CSATTKVVGSPLHF

clone size: -
D gene: TRBD1
J gene: TRBJ2-3
V gene: TRBV10-1
CDR3 DNA: TGCGCCAGCAGCCCCGGGACAGAACTAGATACGCAGTATTTT
CDR3 protein: CASSPGTELDTQYF

clone size: -
D gene: -
J gene: TRBJ1-1
V gene: TRBV5-1
CDR3 DNA: TGCGCCAGCAGCTTGGATTTGGGCCTGAACACTGAAGCTTTCTTT
CDR3 protein: CASSLDLGLNTEAFF

clone size: -
D gene: TRBD1
J gene: TRBJ1-5
V gene: TRBV27
CDR3 DNA: TGTGTCAGCAGTGCCATTGCCGGGACAGGGGGGGTGCCCCAGCATTTT
CDR3 protein: CVSSAIAGTGGVPQHF

clone size: -
D gene: -
J gene: TRBJ2-2
V gene: TRBV11-2
CDR3 DNA: TGTGCCACCCAGAGGGGGGCAGGCACCGGGGAGCTGTTTTTT
CDR3 protein: CATQRGAGTGELFF

clone size: -
D gene: TRBD1
J gene: TRBJ2-1
V gene: TRBV20-1
CDR3 DNA: TGCAGTGCTGAGGGGGCAGGGGCTAATGAGCAGTTCTTC
CDR3 protein: CSAEGAGANEQFF

clone size: -
D gene: -
J gene: TRBJ2-7
V gene: TRBV5-8
CDR3 DNA: TGTGCCAGCAGCCCGGATCATAGGAACTACGAGCAGTACTTC
CDR3 protein: CASSPDHRNYEQYF

clone size: few
D gene: TRBD2
J gene: TRBJ2-3
V gene: TRBV5-6
CDR3 DNA: TGTGCCAGCAGGCTAGCGGGGGGGCCGACAGATACGCAGTATTTT
CDR3 protein: CASRLAGGPTDTQYF

clone size: -
D gene: -
J gene: TRBJ1-1
V gene: TRBV19
CDR3 DNA: TGTGCCACCGCTCCGGACAGATCGCATGAAGCTTTCTTT
CDR3 protein: CATAPDRSHEAFF

clone size: -
D gene: TRBD1
J gene: TRBJ1-2
V gene: TRBV7-2
CDR3 DNA: TGTGCCAGCAGCTTTGACAGGGGGCAGAGTGGCTACACCTTC
CDR3 protein: CASSFDRGQSGYTF

clone size: -
D gene: -
J gene: TRBJ1-2
V gene: TRBV4-1
CDR3 DNA: TGCGCCAGCAGCCAAGGGCTGGGGCATGGCTACACCTTC
CDR3 protein: CASSQGLGHGYTF

clone size: few
D gene: TRBD1
J gene: TRBJ2-3
V gene: TRBV6-4
CDR3 DNA: TGTGCCAGCAGTCGGACAGGGGGCGTAGATACGCAGTATTTT
CDR3 protein: CASSRTGGVDTQYF

clone size: -
D gene: -
J gene: TRBJ2-7
V gene: TRBV15
CDR3 DNA: TGTGCCACCAGCAGAGAGGGCCCCAACGAGCAGTACTTC
CDR3 protein: CATSREGPNEQYF

clone size: -
D gene: TRBD2
J gene: TRBJ2-1
V gene: TRBV20-1
CDR3 DNA: TGCAGTGCTGGAGGACTAGCGGGAGGGCCCTGGCAGTTCTTC
CDR3 protein: CSAGGLAGGPWQFF

clone size: once
D gene: -
J gene: TRBJ1-1
V gene: TRBV4-1
CDR3 DNA: TGCGCCAGCAGCCCCACCTGGGTGGAAGGGACTGAAGCTTTCTTT
CDR3 protein: CASSPTWVEGTEAFF

clone size: -
D gene: TRBD2
J gene: TRBJ2-1
V gene: TRBV19
CDR3 DNA: TGTGCCAGTAGTATCCAACTAGCGGGGGTATACAATGAGCAGTTCTTC
CDR3 protein: CASSIQLAGVYNEQFF

clone size: -
D gene: TRBD2
J gene: TRBJ2-1
V gene: TRBV6-5
CDR3 DNA: TGTGCCAGCAGTTACTCCCTAGCGGCTTCCTACAATGAGCAGTTCTTC
CDR3 protein: CASSYSLAASYNEQFF

clone size: -
D gene: -
J gene: TRBJ2-1
V gene: TRBV6-4
CDR3 DNA: TGTGCCAGCAGTGAAATCCCGCACAATGAGCAGTTCTTC
CDR3 protein: CASSEIPHNEQFF

clone size: -
D gene: -
J gene: TRBJ1-1
V gene: TRBV15
CDR3 DNA: TGTGCCACCAGCAGGGGGGTGGACACTGAAGCTTTCTTT
CDR3 protein: CATSRGVDTEAFF

clone size: few
D gene: -
J gene: TRBJ1-2
V gene: TRBV20-1
CDR3 DNA: TGCAGTGCCAGCTACGAGGGGAACTATGGCTACACCTTC
CDR3 protein: CSASYEGNYGYTF

clone size: -
D gene: TRBD1
J gene: TRBJ2-3
V gene: TRBV20-1
CDR3 DNA: TGCAGTGCCGAATTACAGGGGCCCACAGATACGCAGTATTTT
CDR3 protein: CSAELQGPTDTQYF

clone size: -
D gene: -
J gene: TRBJ1-1
V gene: TRBV29-1
CDR3 DNA: TGCAGCGTTGAACCGGGGACGAACACTGAAGCTTTCTTT
CDR3 protein: CSVEPGTNTEAFF

clone size: -
D gene: TRBD2
J gene: TRBJ2-3
V gene: TRBV6-5
CDR3 DNA: TGTGCCAGTATGCGGGGGAGCACAGATACGCAGTATTTT
CDR3 protein: CASMRGSTDTQYF

clone size: -
D gene: -
J gene: TRBJ2-1
V gene: TRBV20-1
CDR3 DNA: TGCAGTGCTAGAGGCTCGTCTGCGGGGCCGGCACTCGACTTAATCCCGTTCTTC
CDR3 protein: CSARGSSAGPALDLIPFF

clone size: once
D gene: -
J gene: TRBJ1-1
V gene: TRBV7-6
CDR3 DNA: TGTGCCAGCAGCGCCGGGGGGGCTTGGGGGACTGAAGCTTTCTTT
CDR3 protein: CASSAGGAWGTEAFF

clone size: -
D gene: -
J gene: TRBJ2-6
V gene: TRBV12-3/TRBV12-4
CDR3 DNA: TGTGCCAGCACCGTAGGAAGCGTCCTGACTTTC
CDR3 protein: CASTVGSVLTF

clone size: many
D gene: -
J gene: TRBJ2-3
V gene: TRBV11-2
CDR3 DNA: TGTGCCAGCCTTATTGGGGCCTTTAGCACAGATACGCAGTATTTT
CDR3 protein: CASLIGAFSTDTQYF

clone size: -
D gene: TRBD1
J gene: TRBJ2-3
V gene: TRBV5-1
CDR3 DNA: TGCGCCAGCAGCGAACGACAGGGGCTTTACACAGATACGCAGTATTTT
CDR3 protein: CASSERQGLYTDTQYF

clone size: few
D gene: -
J gene: TRBJ2-4
V gene: TRBV7-2
CDR3 DNA: TGTGCCAGCAGCTCCCCGTCGACCGGGATTGTAAACATTCAGTACTTC
CDR3 protein: CASSSPSTGIVNIQYF